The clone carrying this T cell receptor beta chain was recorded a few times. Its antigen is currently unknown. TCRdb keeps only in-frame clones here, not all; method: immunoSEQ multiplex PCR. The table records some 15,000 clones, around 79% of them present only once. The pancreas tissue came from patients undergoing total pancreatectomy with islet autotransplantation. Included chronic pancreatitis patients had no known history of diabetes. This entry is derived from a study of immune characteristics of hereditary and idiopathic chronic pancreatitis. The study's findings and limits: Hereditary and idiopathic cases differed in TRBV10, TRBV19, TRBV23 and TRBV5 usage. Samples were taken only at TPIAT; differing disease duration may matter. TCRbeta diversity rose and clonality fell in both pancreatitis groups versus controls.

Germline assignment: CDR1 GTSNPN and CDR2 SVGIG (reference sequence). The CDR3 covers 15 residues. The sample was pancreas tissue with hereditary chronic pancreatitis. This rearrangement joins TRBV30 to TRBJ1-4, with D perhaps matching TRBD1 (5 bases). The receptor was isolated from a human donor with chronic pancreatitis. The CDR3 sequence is CALERGLEGWEKLFF. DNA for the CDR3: TGTGCTTTGGAGAGGGGACTCGAGGGCTGGGAAAAACTGTTTTTT.